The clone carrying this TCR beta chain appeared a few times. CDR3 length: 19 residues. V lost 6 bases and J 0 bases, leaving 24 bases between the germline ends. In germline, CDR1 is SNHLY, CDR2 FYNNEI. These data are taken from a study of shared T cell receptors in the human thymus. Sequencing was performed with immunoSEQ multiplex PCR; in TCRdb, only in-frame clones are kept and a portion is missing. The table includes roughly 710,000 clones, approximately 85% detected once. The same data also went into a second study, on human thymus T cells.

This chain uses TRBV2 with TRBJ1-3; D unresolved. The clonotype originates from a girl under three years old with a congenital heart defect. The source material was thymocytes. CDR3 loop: CASRRPDGESTSSGNTIYF. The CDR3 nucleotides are TGTGCCAGCAGACGGCCGGACGGGGAGTCAACTAGCTCTGGAAACACCATATATTTT.